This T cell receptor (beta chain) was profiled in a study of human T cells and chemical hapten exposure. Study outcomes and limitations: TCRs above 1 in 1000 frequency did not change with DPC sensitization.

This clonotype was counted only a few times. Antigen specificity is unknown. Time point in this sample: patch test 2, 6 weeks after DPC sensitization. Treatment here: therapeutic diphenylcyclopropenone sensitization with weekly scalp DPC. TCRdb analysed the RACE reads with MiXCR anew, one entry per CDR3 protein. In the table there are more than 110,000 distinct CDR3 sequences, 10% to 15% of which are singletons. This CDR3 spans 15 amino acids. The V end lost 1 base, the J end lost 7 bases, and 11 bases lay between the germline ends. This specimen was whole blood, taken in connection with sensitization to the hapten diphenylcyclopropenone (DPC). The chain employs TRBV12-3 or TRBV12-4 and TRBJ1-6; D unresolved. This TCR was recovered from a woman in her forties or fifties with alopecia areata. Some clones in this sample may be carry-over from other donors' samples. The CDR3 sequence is CASSLGALSNSPLHF. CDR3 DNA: TGTGCCAGCAGTTTAGGGGCCCTATCGAATTCACCCCTCCACTTT.